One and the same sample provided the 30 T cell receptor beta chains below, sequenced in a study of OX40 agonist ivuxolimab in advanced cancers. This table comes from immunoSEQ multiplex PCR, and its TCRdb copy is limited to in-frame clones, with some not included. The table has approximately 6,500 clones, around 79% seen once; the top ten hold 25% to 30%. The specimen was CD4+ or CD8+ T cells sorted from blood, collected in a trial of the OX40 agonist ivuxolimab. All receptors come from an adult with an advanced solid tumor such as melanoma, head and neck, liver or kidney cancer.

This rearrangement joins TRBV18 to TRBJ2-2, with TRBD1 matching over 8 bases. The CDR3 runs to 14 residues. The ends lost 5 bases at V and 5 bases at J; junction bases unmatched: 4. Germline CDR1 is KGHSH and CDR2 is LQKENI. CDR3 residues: CASSRTGTTGELFF. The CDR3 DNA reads TGTGCCAGCTCAAGGACAGGGACTACCGGGGAGCTGTTTTTT.

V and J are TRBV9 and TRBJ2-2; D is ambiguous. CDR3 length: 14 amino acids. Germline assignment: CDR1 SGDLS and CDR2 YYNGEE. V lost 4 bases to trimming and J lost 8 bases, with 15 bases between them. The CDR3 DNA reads TGTGCCAGCAGCAACGATTACTCAGCTGGGGAGCTGTTTTTT. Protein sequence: CASSNDYSAGELFF.

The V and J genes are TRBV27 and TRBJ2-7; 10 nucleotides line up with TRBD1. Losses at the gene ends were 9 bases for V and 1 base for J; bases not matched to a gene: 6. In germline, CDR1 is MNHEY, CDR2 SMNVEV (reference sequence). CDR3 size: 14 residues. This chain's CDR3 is CASRPGQGSYEQYF. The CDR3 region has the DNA TGTGCCAGTAGACCGGGACAGGGGTCCTACGAGCAGTACTTC.

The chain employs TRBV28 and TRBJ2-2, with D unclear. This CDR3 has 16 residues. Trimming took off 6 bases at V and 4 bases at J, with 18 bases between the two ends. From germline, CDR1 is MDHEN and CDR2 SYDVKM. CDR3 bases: TGTGCCAGCAGCCCAAGGAACGGGCACCTCACCGGGGAGCTGTTTTTT. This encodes CASSPRNGHLTGELFF.

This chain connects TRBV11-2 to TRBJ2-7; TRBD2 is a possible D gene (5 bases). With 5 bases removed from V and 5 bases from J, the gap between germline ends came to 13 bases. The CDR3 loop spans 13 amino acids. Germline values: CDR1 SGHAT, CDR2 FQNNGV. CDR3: CASSKTTGNEQYF. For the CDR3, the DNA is TGTGCCAGCAGCAAAACGACCGGGAACGAGCAGTACTTC.

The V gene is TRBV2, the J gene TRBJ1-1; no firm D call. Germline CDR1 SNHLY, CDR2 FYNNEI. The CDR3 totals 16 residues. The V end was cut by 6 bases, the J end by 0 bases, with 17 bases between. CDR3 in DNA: TGTGCCAGCAGCCGCAAGCCCCCAGACATGAACACTGAAGCTTTCTTT. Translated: CASSRKPPDMNTEAFF.

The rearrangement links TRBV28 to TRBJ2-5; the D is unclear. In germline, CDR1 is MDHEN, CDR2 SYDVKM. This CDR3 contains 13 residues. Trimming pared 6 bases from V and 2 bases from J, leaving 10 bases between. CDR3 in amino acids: CASRADAQETQYF. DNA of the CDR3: TGTGCCAGCAGGGCGGACGCACAAGAGACCCAGTACTTC. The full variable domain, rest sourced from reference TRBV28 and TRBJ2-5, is DVKVTQSSRYLVKRTGEKVFLECVQDMDHENMFWYRQDPGLGLRLIYFSYDVKMKEKGDIPEGYSVSREKKERFSLILESASTNQTSMYLCASRADAQETQYFGPGTRLLVL.

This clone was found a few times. CDR3 DNA sequence: TGTGCCAGCAGCTTTCACGACATTCAGGGGGCTGGTTCACCCCTCCACTTT. Its protein is CASSFHDIQGAGSPLHF. The chain recombines TRBV7-9 with TRBJ1-6, with 8 bases fitting TRBD1. The CDR3 runs to 17 residues. V lost 3 bases to trimming and J lost 9 bases; unmatched junction nucleotides: 13. Germline lookup yields CDR1 SEHNR and CDR2 FQNEAQ (reference sequence).

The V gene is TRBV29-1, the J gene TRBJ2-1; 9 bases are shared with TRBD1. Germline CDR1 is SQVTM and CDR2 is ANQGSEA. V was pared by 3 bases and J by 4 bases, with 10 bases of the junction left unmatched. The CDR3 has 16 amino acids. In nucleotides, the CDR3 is TGCAGCGTTGAGGGGTTTAGGGACAGGGAATACAATGAGCAGTTCTTC. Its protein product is CSVEGFRDREYNEQFF.

CDR3 sequence: CASSGLAGDQETQYF. The CDR3 DNA reads as TGTGCCAGCAGTGGACTAGCGGGGGACCAAGAGACCCAGTACTTC. The V and J genes are TRBV25-1 and TRBJ2-5; 12 bases agree with TRBD2. Germline values: CDR1 MGHDK, CDR2 SYGVNS. After removal of 4 bases from V and 0 bases from J, the junction contained 0 bases not matched to a gene. This CDR3 is built from 15 residues.

In DNA, the CDR3 is TGCGCCAGCAGCCCCAGCGGGAGTGCCACAGATACGCAGTATTTT. Protein product: CASSPSGSATDTQYF. The chain recombines TRBV4-1 with TRBJ2-3; 8 nucleotides line up with TRBD2. The CDR3 consists of 15 residues. V lost 4 bases, J lost 2 bases, and 5 bases stayed unmatched. Germline CDR1 and CDR2: MGHRA and YSYEKL.

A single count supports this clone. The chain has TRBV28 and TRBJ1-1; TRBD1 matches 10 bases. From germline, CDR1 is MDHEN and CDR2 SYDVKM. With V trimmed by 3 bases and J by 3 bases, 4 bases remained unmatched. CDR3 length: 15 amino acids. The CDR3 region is CASSFPDRGDTEAFF. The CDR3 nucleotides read TGTGCCAGCAGTTTCCCGGACAGGGGGGACACTGAAGCTTTCTTT.

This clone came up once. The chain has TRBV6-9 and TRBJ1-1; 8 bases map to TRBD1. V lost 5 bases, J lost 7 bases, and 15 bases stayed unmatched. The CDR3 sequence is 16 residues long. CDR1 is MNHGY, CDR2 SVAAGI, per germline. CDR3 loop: CASSPGGRGPNGEAFF. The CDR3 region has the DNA TGTGCCAGCAGTCCCGGGGGCAGGGGGCCTAATGGTGAAGCTTTCTTT.

For the CDR3, the DNA is TGTGCCAGCAGTTTATACCCGCCCTTAGGTGCTAATGAAAAACTGTTTTTT. It specifies CASSLYPPLGANEKLFF. The gene calls are TRBV27 and TRBJ1-4; no clear D gene. From germline, CDR1 is MNHEY and CDR2 SMNVEV (reference sequence). This CDR3 contains 17 residues. V was trimmed by 1 base and J by 3 bases, leaving 15 bases between them.

The CDR3 reads CASSPAGAKETQYF. CDR3 sequence (DNA): TGTGCCAGCAGTCCAGCGGGGGCGAAAGAGACCCAGTACTTC. The chain has TRBV27 and TRBJ2-5; 8 nucleotides align to TRBD2. The CDR3 sequence is 14 residues long. From germline, CDR1 is MNHEY and CDR2 SMNVEV (reference sequence). J gave up 3 bases and V 5 bases, and 5 bases lay outside the gene matches.

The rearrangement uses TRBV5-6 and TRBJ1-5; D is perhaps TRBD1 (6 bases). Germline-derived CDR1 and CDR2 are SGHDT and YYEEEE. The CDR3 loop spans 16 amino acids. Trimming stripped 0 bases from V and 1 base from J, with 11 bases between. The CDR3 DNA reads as TGTGCCAGCAGCTTGGGTGGACAGTTCAGCAATCAGCCCCAGCATTTT. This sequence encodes CASSLGGQFSNQPQHF.

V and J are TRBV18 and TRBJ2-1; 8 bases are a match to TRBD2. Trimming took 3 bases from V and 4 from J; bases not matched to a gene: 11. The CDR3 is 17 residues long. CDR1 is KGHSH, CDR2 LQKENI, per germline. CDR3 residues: CASSPTVEREPYNEQFF. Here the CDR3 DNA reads TGTGCCAGCTCACCCACGGTGGAGCGGGAGCCTTACAATGAGCAGTTCTTC. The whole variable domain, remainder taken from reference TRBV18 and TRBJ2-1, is NAGVMQNPRHLVRRRGQEARLRCSPMKGHSHVYWYRQLPEEGLKFMVYLQKENIIDESGMPKERFSAEFPKEGPSILRIQQVVRGDSAAYFCASSPTVEREPYNEQFFGPGTRLTVL.

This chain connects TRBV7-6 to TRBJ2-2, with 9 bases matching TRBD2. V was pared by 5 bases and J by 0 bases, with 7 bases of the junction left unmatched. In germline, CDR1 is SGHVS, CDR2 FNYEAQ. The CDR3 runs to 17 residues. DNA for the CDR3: TGTGCCAGCAGCACATTAGCGGGGGCCGCGAACACCGGGGAGCTGTTTTTT. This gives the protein CASSTLAGAANTGELFF.

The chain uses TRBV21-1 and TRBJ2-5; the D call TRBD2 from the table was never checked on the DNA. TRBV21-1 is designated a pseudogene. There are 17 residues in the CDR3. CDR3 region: CASSKLLRLAGQETQYF. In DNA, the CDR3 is TGTGCCAGCAGCAAACTCCTGAGACTAGCGGGCCAAGAGACCCAGTACTTC.

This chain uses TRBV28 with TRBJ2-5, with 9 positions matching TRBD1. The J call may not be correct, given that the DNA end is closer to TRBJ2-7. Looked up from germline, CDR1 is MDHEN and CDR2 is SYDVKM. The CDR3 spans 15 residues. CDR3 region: CASRPLGQGYYEQYF. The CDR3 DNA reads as TGTGCCAGCAGGCCCCTAGGACAGGGGTACTACGAGCAGTACTTC.

CDR3 coding DNA: TGTGCCAGCAGTCTCGACACCTACTATGGCTACACCTTC. Protein: CASSLDTYYGYTF. This chain joins TRBV28 and TRBJ1-2; D gene uncertain. The CDR3 is 13 amino acids. Germline V CDR1 and CDR2: MDHEN, SYDVKM. V lost 5 bases to trimming and J lost 3 bases, with 10 bases between them.

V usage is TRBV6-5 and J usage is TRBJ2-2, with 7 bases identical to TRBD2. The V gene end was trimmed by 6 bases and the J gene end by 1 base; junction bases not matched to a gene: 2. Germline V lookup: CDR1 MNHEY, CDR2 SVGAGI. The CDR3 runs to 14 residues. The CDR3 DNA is TGTGCCAGCAGCCCGGGAGGGAACACCGGGGAGCTGTTTTTT. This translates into CASSPGGNTGELFF.

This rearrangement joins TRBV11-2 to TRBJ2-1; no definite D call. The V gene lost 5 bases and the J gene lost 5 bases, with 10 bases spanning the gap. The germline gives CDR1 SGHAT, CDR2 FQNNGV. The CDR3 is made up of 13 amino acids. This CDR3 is CASSADPHNEQFF. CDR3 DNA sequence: TGTGCCAGCAGCGCGGACCCGCACAATGAGCAGTTCTTC.

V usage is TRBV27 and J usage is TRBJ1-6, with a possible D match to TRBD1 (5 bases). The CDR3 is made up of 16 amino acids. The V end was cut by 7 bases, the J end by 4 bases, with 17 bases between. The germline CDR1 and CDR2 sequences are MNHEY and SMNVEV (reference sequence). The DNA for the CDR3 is TGTGCCAGCACCTCGGGGGGGATAGGTTATAATTCACCCCTCCACTTT. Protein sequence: CASTSGGIGYNSPLHF.

CDR3 bases: TGTGCCTGGAATATTCGACAAACGGTCTATGGCTACACCTTC. This translates into CAWNIRQTVYGYTF. The chain has TRBV30 and TRBJ1-2; the D is unclear. The germline CDR1 and CDR2 sequences are GTSNPN and SVGIG (reference sequence). CDR3 length: 14 amino acids. Trimming stripped 4 bases from V and 4 bases from J, with 16 bases between.

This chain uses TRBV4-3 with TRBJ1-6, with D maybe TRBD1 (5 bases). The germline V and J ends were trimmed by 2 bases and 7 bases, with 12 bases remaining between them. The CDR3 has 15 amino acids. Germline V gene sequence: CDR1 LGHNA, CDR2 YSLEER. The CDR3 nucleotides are TGCGCCAGCAGCCAAATAGTAGGGGTAAATTCACCCCTCCACTTT. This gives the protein CASSQIVGVNSPLHF.

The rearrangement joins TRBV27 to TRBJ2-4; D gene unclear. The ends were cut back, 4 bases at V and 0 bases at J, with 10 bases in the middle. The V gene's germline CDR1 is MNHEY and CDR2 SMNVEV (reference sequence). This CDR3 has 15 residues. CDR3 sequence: CASSSKVLAKNIQYF. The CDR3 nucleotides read TGTGCCAGCAGTTCGAAAGTACTAGCCAAAAACATTCAGTACTTC.

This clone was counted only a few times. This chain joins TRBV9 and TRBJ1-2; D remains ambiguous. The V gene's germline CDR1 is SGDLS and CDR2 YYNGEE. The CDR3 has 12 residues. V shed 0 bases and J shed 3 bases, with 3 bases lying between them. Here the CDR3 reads CASSVDDYGYTF. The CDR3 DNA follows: TGTGCCAGCAGCGTAGACGACTATGGCTACACCTTC.

As DNA, the CDR3 is TGTGCCATCAGTGAGTCGATGCCAGCGCGGGATCTAAGCTCTGGAAACACCATATATTTT. Residues: CAISESMPARDLSSGNTIYF. This chain joins TRBV10-3 and TRBJ1-3; D is uncertain. This CDR3 is 20 amino acids long. With 0 bases removed from V and 0 bases from J, the gap between germline ends came to 21 bases. CDR1 is ENHRY, CDR2 SYGVKD, per germline.

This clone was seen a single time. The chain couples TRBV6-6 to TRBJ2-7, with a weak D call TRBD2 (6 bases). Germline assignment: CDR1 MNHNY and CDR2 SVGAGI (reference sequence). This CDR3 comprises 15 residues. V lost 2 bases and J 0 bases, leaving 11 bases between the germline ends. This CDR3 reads CASSYLAGPSYEQYF. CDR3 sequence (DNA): TGTGCCAGCAGTTACCTGGCGGGACCCTCCTACGAGCAGTACTTC.